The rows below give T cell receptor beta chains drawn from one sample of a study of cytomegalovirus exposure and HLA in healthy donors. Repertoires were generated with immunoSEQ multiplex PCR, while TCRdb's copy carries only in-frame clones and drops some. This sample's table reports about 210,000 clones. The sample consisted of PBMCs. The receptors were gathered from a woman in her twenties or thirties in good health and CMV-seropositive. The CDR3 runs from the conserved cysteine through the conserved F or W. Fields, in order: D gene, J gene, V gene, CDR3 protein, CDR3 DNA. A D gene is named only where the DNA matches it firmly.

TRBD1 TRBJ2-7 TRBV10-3 CAISEAGTGYGYEQYF TGTGCCATCAGTGAGGCCGGGACAGGGTACGGCTACGAGCAGTACTTC
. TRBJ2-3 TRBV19 CASSMVGLTSTDTQYF TGTGCCAGTAGTATGGTGGGCTTAACGAGCACAGATACGCAGTATTTT
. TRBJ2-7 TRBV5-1 CASSPPTDKYEQYF TGCGCCAGCAGCCCCCCCACCGACAAGTACGAGCAGTACTTC
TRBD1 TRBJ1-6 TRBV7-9 CASSLVGQGNSPLHF TGTGCCAGCAGCTTAGTGGGACAGGGCAATTCACCCCTCCACTTT
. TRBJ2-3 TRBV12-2 CASRLEIRTMGFRGKVTDTQYF TGTGCAAGTCGCTTAGAAATTCGGACTATGGGGTTTAGAGGCAAGGTTACAGATACGCAGTATTTT
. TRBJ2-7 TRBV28 CASSLAGAEMHEQYF TGTGCCAGCAGTTTGGCAGGGGCGGAAATGCACGAGCAGTACTTC
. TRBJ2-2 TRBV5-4 CASSLYGMNTGELFF TGTGCCAGCAGCTTGTACGGGATGAACACCGGGGAGCTGTTTTTT
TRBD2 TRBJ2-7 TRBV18 CASSPPGLADEQYF TGTGCCAGCTCACCACCGGGACTAGCAGACGAGCAGTACTTC
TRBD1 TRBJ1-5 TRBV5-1 CASSVGTGAGQPQHF TGCGCCAGCAGCGTCGGGACAGGGGCAGGTCAGCCCCAGCATTTT
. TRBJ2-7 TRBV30 CAWSDWQGYEQYF TGTGCCTGGAGTGATTGGCAGGGCTACGAGCAGTACTTC
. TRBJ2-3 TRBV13 CASSPSQSDTQYF TGTGCCAGCAGTCCCTCCCAGTCGGATACGCAGTATTTT
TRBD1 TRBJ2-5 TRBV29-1 CSVALRGAGGSGTQYF TGCAGCGTCGCGCTAAGGGGGGCAGGGGGCTCGGGGACCCAGTACTTC
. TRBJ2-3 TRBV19 CASSMTGGTDTQYF TGTGCCAGTAGTATGACGGGAGGCACAGATACGCAGTATTTT
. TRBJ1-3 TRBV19 CASSIGVYSGNTIYF TGTGCCAGTAGTATCGGGGTCTACTCTGGAAACACCATATATTTT
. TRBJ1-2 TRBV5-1 CASSLEGHGYTF TGCGCCAGCAGCTTGGAGGGGCACGGCTACACCTTC
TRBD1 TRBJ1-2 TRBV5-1 CASSRDSGSYGYTF TGCGCCAGCAGCCGGGACAGCGGGTCTTATGGCTACACCTTC
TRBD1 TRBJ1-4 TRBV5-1 CASGRDRGEKLFF TGCGCCAGCGGCCGGGACAGGGGTGAAAAACTGTTTTTT
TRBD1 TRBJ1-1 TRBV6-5 CASSPDRVSTEAFF TGTGCCAGCAGTCCCGACAGGGTTTCCACTGAAGCTTTCTTT
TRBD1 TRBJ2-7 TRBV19 CASSGDRGVYEQYF TGTGCCAGTAGTGGGGACAGGGGGGTCTACGAGCAGTACTTC
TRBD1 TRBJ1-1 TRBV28 CASRGQGGTEAFF TGTGCCAGCAGAGGACAGGGGGGCACTGAAGCTTTCTTT
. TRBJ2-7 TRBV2 CASRDTRFSSYEQYF TGTGCCAGCCGGGACACTCGGTTCAGCTCCTACGAGCAGTACTTC
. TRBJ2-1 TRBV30 CAWSVRTHYNEQFF TGTGCCTGGAGTGTACGTACTCACTACAATGAGCAGTTCTTC